Below, 18 T cell receptor beta chains from the same sample are listed, as sequenced in a study of neoadjuvant anti-PD-1 for oral cavity cancer. Profiled with immunoSEQ multiplex PCR; TCRdb holds only in-frame clones, not every one. The data contain fewer than 20,000 clones, about 78% of them singletons. This material consisted of PBMCs, taken before nivolumab (anti-PD-1) treatment. The receptor source for this set is a person aged 35-79 years with oral cavity squamous cell carcinoma.

The chain carries TRBV7-8 and TRBJ2-3; TRBD2 aligns across 9 bases. The junction had 20 bases not matched to a gene; V was cut back by 5 bases and J by 2 bases. The CDR3 length is 20 residues. The germline gives CDR1 SGHVS, CDR2 FQNEAQ. CDR3 DNA sequence: TGTGCCAGCAGCCCCTCCCGAGGACTAGCGAAGTTGACCGACACAGATACGCAGTATTTT. It specifies CASSPSRGLAKLTDTDTQYF. Filled out from reference TRBV7-8 and TRBJ2-3, the complete variable domain reads GAGVSQSPRYKVAKRGQDVALRCDPISGHVSLFWYQQALGQGPEFLTYFQNEAQLDKSGLPSDRFFAERPEGSVSTLKIQRTQQEDSAVYLCASSPSRGLAKLTDTDTQYFGPGTRLTVL.

The chain has TRBV29-1 and TRBJ2-1; 7 bases line up with TRBD1. Trimming removed 7 bases from V and 4 bases from J; junction bases left unmatched: 7. The CDR3 consists of 13 residues. From germline, CDR1 is SQVTM and CDR2 ANQGSEA. CDR3 in DNA: TGCAGCGCCACAGGGGTCCCTTACAATGAGCAGTTCTTC. It translates to CSATGVPYNEQFF.

The chain carries TRBV20-1 and TRBJ1-1; possible D gene TRBD1, 5 bases. The germline V and J ends were trimmed by 6 bases and 7 bases, with 9 bases remaining between them. The CDR3 is 10 residues long. Per the germline V gene, CDR1 is DFQATT and CDR2 is SNEGSKA (reference sequence). The DNA for the CDR3 is TGCAGTGCCCGCGACAGTGAAGCTTTCTTT. Protein product: CSARDSEAFF.

This chain connects TRBV9 to TRBJ1-4, with no clear D. The CDR3 loop spans 14 amino acids. Per the germline V gene, CDR1 is SGDLS and CDR2 is YYNGEE. With 3 bases removed from V and 8 bases from J, the gap between germline ends came to 14 bases. The CDR3 protein is CASSAQAGSEKLFF. Written as DNA, the CDR3 is TGTGCCAGCAGCGCGCAGGCAGGAAGCGAAAAACTGTTTTTT. Complete variable domain (other parts from reference TRBV9 and TRBJ1-4): DSGVTQTPKHLITATGQRVTLRCSPRSGDLSVYWYQQSLDQGLQFLIQYYNGEERAKGNILERFSAQQFPDLHSELNLSSLELGDSALYFCASSAQAGSEKLFFGSGTQLSVL.

This sequence joins TRBV30 and TRBJ1-6; no reliable D call. This CDR3 has 16 residues. V was clipped by 3 bases and J by 0 bases, with 12 bases between them. The germline V gene encodes CDR1 GTSNPN and CDR2 SVGIG (reference sequence). CDR3 in DNA: TGTGCCTGGAGGCCGGGTGAGGGCTCCTATAATTCACCCCTCCACTTT. Protein sequence: CAWRPGEGSYNSPLHF.

The rearrangement uses TRBV18 and TRBJ1-1, with a possible D match to TRBD1 (5 bases). This CDR3 comprises 14 residues. Trimming shortened V by 2 bases and J by 0 bases, and 7 bases separated the two germline ends. Per germline, CDR1 KGHSH and CDR2 LQKENI. CDR3 nucleotide sequence: TGTGCCAGCTCACCAAAGGGGATGAACACTGAAGCTTTCTTT. Amino acid sequence: CASSPKGMNTEAFF.

The gene calls are TRBV7-2 and TRBJ2-7; 10 bases align to TRBD2. The J segment lost 6 bases and the V segment lost 3 bases, leaving 2 bases of the junction unmatched. This CDR3 is 13 amino acids long. CDR1 and CDR2 (germline): SGHTA, FQGNSA. The CDR3 nucleotides read TGTGCCAGCAGCTTGTTAGCGGGAGGCGAGCAGTACTTC. As protein: CASSLLAGGEQYF.

This clone turned up a few times. The chain joins TRBV27 to TRBJ1-1; TRBD1 is a possible D gene (5 bases). This CDR3 has 13 residues. Trimming took 2 bases from V and 11 from J, leaving 15 bases between them. CDR1 and CDR2 (germline): MNHEY, SMNVEV (reference sequence). As DNA, the CDR3 is TGTGCCAGCAGTTTAGAAAGGGGAGGAGTCGCTTTCTTT. It is translated as CASSLERGGVAFF.

The chain recombines TRBV2 with TRBJ1-3, with D possibly being TRBD1 (6 bases). Germline CDR1 reads SNHLY; CDR2 reads FYNNEI. CDR3 length equals 17 residues. The V end was cut by 6 bases, the J end by 0 bases, with 18 bases between. In DNA form, the CDR3 reads TGTGCCAGCAGGGGGGGAACAGGGACCATCTCTGGAAACACCATATATTTT. Translated: CASRGGTGTISGNTIYF.

The chain links TRBV5-1 to TRBJ2-3; D is uncertain. V was clipped by 5 bases and J by 3 bases, with 13 bases between them. This CDR3 spans 14 amino acids. Germline V gene sequence: CDR1 SGHRS, CDR2 YFSETQ. In DNA form, the CDR3 reads TGCGCCAGCAGTATTTCAGGTGAAACAGATACGCAGTATTTT. Translation gives CASSISGETDTQYF. The full variable domain, in which reference TRBV5-1 and TRBJ2-3 provide the parts outside the CDR3, is KAGVTQTPRYLIKTRGQQVTLSCSPISGHRSVSWYQQTPGQGLQFLFEYFSETQRNKGNFPGRFSGRQFSNSRSEMNVSTLELGDSALYLCASSISGETDTQYFGPGTRLTVL.

The chain links TRBV10-3 to TRBJ1-3; a possible D gene is TRBD1 (5 bases). Between the trimmed V and J ends, which lost 0 bases and 4 bases, there was a span of 7 bases. Germline V gives CDR1 ENHRY, CDR2 SYGVKD. The CDR3 spans 14 residues. Here the CDR3 reads CAISESGTGNTIYF. The CDR3, as DNA: TGTGCCATCAGTGAGTCTGGGACGGGAAACACCATATATTTT.

In nucleotides, the CDR3 is TGTGCCAGCGTTGTCAGCTCGAGCTCCTACGAGCAGTACTTC. Amino acid sequence: CASVVSSSSYEQYF. The chain links TRBV6-1 to TRBJ2-7; no clear D gene. The CDR3 has 14 residues. Trimming shortened V by 8 bases and J by 0 bases, and 14 bases separated the two germline ends. Per the germline V gene, CDR1 is MNHNS and CDR2 is SASEGT.

The chain carries TRBV4-1 and TRBJ1-4, with D tentatively TRBD1 (5 bases). The V gene lost 4 bases and the J gene lost 2 bases, with 20 bases spanning the gap. This CDR3 has 18 residues. Germline V gene lookup returns CDR1 MGHRA and CDR2 YSYEKL. CDR3 sequence reads: CASSPDSLKSFTNEKLFF. CDR3 DNA sequence: TGCGCCAGCAGCCCCGACAGTTTAAAAAGCTTCACTAATGAAAAACTGTTTTTT.

This clone came up once. This chain uses TRBV30 with TRBJ1-1; 9 positions agree with TRBD1. CDR3 length equals 14 residues. Germline assignment: CDR1 GTSNPN and CDR2 SVGIG (reference sequence). Trimming removed 7 bases from V and 6 bases from J; junction bases left unmatched: 12. The CDR3 sequence is CAYSGTGRIAEAFF. In DNA form, the CDR3 reads TGTGCCTACTCCGGGACAGGGAGGATCGCTGAAGCTTTCTTT.

The chain joins TRBV9 to TRBJ2-1; 11 bases match TRBD2. This CDR3 has 16 amino acids. Germline V CDR1 and CDR2: SGDLS, YYNGEE. V lost 4 bases to trimming and J lost 4 bases; unmatched junction nucleotides: 7. CDR3 loop: CASSPQTSGDYNEQFF. CDR3 coding DNA: TGTGCCAGCAGCCCACAGACTAGCGGGGATTACAATGAGCAGTTCTTC.

This chain uses TRBV5-1 with TRBJ1-1, with D uncertain. The V end lost 5 bases, the J end lost 4 bases, and 12 bases lay between the germline ends. This CDR3 has 13 amino acids. Germline V gene sequence: CDR1 SGHRS, CDR2 YFSETQ. The CDR3 here is CASSAPSGTEAFF. DNA for the CDR3: TGCGCCAGCAGTGCCCCTAGTGGCACTGAAGCTTTCTTT.

V is TRBV5-6 and J is TRBJ1-5, with D unresolved. Germline loops: CDR1 SGHDT, CDR2 YYEEEE. With 1 base removed from V and 11 bases from J, the gap between germline ends came to 16 bases. This CDR3 spans 14 amino acids. CDR3 sequence (DNA): TGTGCCAGCAGCTTGTACGGGGTCGGTATAGCCCAGCATTTT. Its protein is CASSLYGVGIAQHF.

The chain couples TRBV28 to TRBJ1-1; D remains ambiguous. V was shortened by 3 bases and J by 9 bases, with 11 bases between the two germline ends. Germline values: CDR1 MDHEN, CDR2 SYDVKM. This CDR3 is 12 amino acids long. CDR3 DNA: TGTGCCAGCAGTTTTGGGGATCGGAAAGCTTTCTTT. Its translation is CASSFGDRKAFF.